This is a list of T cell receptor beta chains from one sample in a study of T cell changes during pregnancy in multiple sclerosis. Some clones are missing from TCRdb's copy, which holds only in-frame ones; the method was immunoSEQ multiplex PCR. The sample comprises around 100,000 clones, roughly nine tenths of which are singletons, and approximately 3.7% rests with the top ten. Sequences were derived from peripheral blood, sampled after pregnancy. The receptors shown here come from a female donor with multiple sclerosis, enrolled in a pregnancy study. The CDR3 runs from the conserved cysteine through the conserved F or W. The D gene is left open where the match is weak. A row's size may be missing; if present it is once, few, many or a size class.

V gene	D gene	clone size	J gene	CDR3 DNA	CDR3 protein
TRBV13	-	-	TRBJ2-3	TGTGCCAGCAGTTTGCGGGGGCCAGGGACAGATACGCAGTATTTT	CASSLRGPGTDTQYF
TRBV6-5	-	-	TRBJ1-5	TGTGCCAGCAGTTACAGGGGCGACTGGCCTAATCAGCCCCAGCATTTT	CASSYRGDWPNQPQHF
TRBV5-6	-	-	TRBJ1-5	TGTGCCAGCAGCTTCGGAGGGTTTCAGCCCCAGCATTTT	CASSFGGFQPQHF
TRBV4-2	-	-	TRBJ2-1	TGTGCCAGCAGCCAAGGGGGGGTCGATGAGCAGTTCTTC	CASSQGGVDEQFF
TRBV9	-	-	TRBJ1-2	TGTGCCAGCAGCGGCACCGTACCCCTTAATAGGAGGGGCTATGGCTACACCTTC	CASSGTVPLNRRGYGYTF
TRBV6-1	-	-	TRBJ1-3	TGTGCCTGCAGGGGCCTTCCCTCTGGAAACACCATATATTTT	CACRGLPSGNTIYF
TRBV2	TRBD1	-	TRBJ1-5	TGTGCCAGCAGTGGGACAGGGGGCAATAATCAGCCCCAGCATTTT	CASSGTGGNNQPQHF
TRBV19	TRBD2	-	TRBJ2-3	TGTGCCAGTAGTACTAGCGGGGTTCCAGATACGCAGTATTTT	CASSTSGVPDTQYF
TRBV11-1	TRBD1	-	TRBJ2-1	TGTGCCAGCAGCTCCGGGACAGGGGTCTACAATGAGCAGTTCTTC	CASSSGTGVYNEQFF
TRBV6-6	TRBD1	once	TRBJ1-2	TGTGCCAGCAGCCAGGGGGACAGGGAGAACTATGGCTACACCTTC	CASSQGDRENYGYTF
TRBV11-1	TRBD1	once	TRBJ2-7	TGTGCCAGCAGCCCTCCGGGACAGGGGTTCTACGAGCAGTACTTC	CASSPPGQGFYEQYF
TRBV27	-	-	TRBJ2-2	TGTGCCAGCAGCACAGGGTATGAAGGCGGGGAGCTGTTTTTT	CASSTGYEGGELFF
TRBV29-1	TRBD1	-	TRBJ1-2	TGCAGCGTTGAAGCCCTGGGACAGCTCTATGGCTACACCTTC	CSVEALGQLYGYTF
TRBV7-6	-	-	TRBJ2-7	TGTGCCAGCAGCAAGTTCACTTTAAGTGGCAGGACCTACGAGCAGTACTTC	CASSKFTLSGRTYEQYF
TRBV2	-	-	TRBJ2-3	TGTGCCAGCAGGACAGGATACACAGATACGCAGTATTTT	CASRTGYTDTQYF
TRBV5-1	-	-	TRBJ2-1	TGCGCCAGCAGCTTGGGGGAGGAAAGGCAGTTCTTC	CASSLGEERQFF
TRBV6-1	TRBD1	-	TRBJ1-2	TGTGCCAGCAGTGCACAGGGGTCGGGTGGCTACACCTTC	CASSAQGSGGYTF
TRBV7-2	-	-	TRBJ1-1	TGTGCCAGCAGTAAACAGGGCGGGACTGAAGCTTTCTTT	CASSKQGGTEAFF
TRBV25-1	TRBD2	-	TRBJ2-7	TGTGCCAGCATGCGGGAGACCTACGAGCAGTACTTC	CASMRETYEQYF
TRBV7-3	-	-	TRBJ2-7	TGTGCCAGCAGCTTGTACAGGGTGTACGAGCAGTACTTC	CASSLYRVYEQYF
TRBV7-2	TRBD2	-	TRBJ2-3	TGTGCCAGCAGCACAAGCGGGGGGGCCGGGGATACGCAGTATTTT	CASSTSGGAGDTQYF
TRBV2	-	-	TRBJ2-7	TGTGCCAGTGCGGAGGGCGAGCAGTACTTC	CASAEGEQYF
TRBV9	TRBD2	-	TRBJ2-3	TGTGCCAGCAGCGCCCCACTAGCGGGGGGCGGGAATACGCAGTATTTT	CASSAPLAGGGNTQYF
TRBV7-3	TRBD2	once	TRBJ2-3	TGTGCCAGCACCCCGGGGACTAGCGGGGGCCCGCAGTATTTT	CASTPGTSGGPQYF
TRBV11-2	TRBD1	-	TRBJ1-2	TGTGCCAGCAGCCCAGGACAGGGGGCCGTGTATGGCTACACCTTC	CASSPGQGAVYGYTF